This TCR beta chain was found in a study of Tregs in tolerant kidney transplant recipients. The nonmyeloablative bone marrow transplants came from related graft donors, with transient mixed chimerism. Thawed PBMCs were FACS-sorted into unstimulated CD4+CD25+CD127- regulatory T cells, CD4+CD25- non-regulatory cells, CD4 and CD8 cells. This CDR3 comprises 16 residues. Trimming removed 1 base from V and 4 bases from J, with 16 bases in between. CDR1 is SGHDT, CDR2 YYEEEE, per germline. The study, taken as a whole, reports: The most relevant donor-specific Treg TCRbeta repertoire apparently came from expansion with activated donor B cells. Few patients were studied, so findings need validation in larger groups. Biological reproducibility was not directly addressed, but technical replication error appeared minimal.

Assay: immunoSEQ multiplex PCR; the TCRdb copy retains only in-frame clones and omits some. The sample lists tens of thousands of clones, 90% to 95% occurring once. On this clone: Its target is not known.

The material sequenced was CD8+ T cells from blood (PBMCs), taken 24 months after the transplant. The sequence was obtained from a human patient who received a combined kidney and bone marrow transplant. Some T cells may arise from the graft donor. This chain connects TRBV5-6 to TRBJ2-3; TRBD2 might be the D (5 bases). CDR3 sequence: CASSLLDSAVADTQYF. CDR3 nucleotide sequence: TGTGCCAGCAGCTTGCTTGATAGCGCGGTAGCAGATACGCAGTATTTT.